This T cell receptor beta chain was sequenced during a study of blood T cell repertoires in COVID-19. This clone came up once. Measured with immunoSEQ multiplex PCR; TCRdb has only the in-frame clones, and not every one. Of some 380,000 clones in the sample, about four fifths were seen once. The length of the CDR3 is 15 residues. The ends were cut back, 1 base at V and 2 bases at J, with 10 bases in the middle. Germline CDR1 is LGHDT and CDR2 is YNNKEL (reference sequence). Sequenced material: peripheral blood. The source of this sequence is a human donor with acute or convalescent COVID-19. The donor label of this sample is uncertain. The chain joins TRBV3-1 (or the pseudogene TRBV3-2) to TRBJ2-3; D is unresolved. The CDR3 spells CASSQVRAYTDTQYF. CDR3 in DNA: TGTGCCAGCAGCCAAGTCCGAGCCTACACAGATACGCAGTATTTT.